This T cell receptor beta chain was identified in a study of T cell responses to AZD1222 COVID-19 vaccine. As for the study in general: Combined were second doses at about 4 or about 12 weeks. Study conclusions and caveats: Clonal diversity was possibly underestimated, and white British individuals and females predominated among donors. The span of vaccine-associated CD4 TCRs extended across spike, with dominance at 160-218 and 743-854.

Deletions cut 7 bases from V and 8 bases from J, with 12 bases between. CDR3 length equals 11 residues. CDR1 is SQVTM and CDR2 is ANQGSEA in the germline V gene. As for this clone: Its antigen is as yet unknown.

TCRdb's table, derived via immunoSEQ multiplex PCR, lists solely in-frame clones and lacks some. The repertoire includes about 190,000 clones, almost 95% of them detected once, and about 9% sits in the top ten. The rearrangement uses TRBV29-1 and TRBJ1-3; D is unresolved. This sequence was found in an adult in good health. The sample in question was peripheral blood, obtained on day 0 of AZD1222 vaccination. The chain's CDR3 is CSATFGDTIYF. CDR3 sequence (DNA): TGCAGCGCGACTTTCGGGGACACCATATATTTT. The complete variable domain, with remaining parts taken from reference TRBV29-1 and TRBJ1-3, reads SAVISQKPSRDICQRGTSLTIQCQVDSQVTMMFWYRQQPGQSLTLIATANQGSEATYESGFVIDKFPISRPNLTFSTLTVSNMSPEDSSIYLCSATFGDTIYFGEGSWLTVV.